This T cell receptor beta chain was identified during a study of CD8+ T cells in alopecia areata. After isolation, RNA underwent reverse transcription to generate cDNA as the sequencing template. Here immunoSEQ multiplex PCR was the method, and the copy in TCRdb shows in-frame clones only, minus some. In the table there are about 200,000 clones, about three fifths of which are singletons. V was clipped by 3 bases and J by 2 bases, with 18 bases between them. The CDR3 totals 17 residues. Germline CDR1 is SGHVS and CDR2 is FQNEAQ. The treatment denotes: oral pan-JAK inhibitor, 5-10 mg twice daily. This sequence was found in a human donor with alopecia areata. This material consisted of CD4+ T cells sorted from blood, taken at week 24, from a patient treated with tofacitinib. The chain joins TRBV7-8 to TRBJ2-3, with D possibly TRBD2 on 6 matching bases. DNA for the CDR3: TGTGCCAGCAGCTTGGGGCGGGGCCGCCGGGACACAGATACGCAGTATTTT. This sequence encodes CASSLGRGRRDTDTQYF.